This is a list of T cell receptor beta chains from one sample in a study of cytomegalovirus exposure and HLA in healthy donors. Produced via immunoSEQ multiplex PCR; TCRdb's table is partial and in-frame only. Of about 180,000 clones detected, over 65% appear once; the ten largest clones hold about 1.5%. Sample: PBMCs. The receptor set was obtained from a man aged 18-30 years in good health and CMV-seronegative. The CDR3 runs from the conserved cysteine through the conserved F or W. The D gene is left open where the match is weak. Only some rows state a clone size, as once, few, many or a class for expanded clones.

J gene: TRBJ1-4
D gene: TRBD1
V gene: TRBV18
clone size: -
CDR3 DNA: TGTGCCAGCTCACCCCTAGCCGGGACAGGGGCCACTAATGAAAAACTGTTTTTT
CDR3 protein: CASSPLAGTGATNEKLFF

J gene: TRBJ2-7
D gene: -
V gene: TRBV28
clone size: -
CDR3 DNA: TGTGCCAGCAAGGCAGAAGGGGTTAGCTACGAGCAGTACTTC
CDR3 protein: CASKAEGVSYEQYF

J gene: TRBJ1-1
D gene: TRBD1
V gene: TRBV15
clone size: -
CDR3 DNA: TGTGCCACCAGCAGAGTGCGACAGGGGGTTGGGGACACTGAAGCTTTCTTT
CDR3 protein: CATSRVRQGVGDTEAFF

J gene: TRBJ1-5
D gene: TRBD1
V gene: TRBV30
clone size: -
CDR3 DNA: TGTGCCTGGAGTCCGGGACAGCCCAATCAGCCCCAGCATTTT
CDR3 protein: CAWSPGQPNQPQHF

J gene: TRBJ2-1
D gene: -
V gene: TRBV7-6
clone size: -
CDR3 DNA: TGTGCCAGCAGCCCGGGACATTTAAATGAGCAGTTCTTC
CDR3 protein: CASSPGHLNEQFF

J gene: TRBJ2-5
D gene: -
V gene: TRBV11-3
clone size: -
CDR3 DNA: TGTGCCAGCAGCTCCTCTTACAGGCTATCCCCGGGCGAGACCCAGTACTTC
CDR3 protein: CASSSSYRLSPGETQYF

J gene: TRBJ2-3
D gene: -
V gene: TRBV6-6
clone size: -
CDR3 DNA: TGTGCCAGCAGTTATCGAGGAGATACGCAGTATTTT
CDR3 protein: CASSYRGDTQYF

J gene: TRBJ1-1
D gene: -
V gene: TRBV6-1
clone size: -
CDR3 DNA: TGTGCCAGCAGTGAGTCCAGGGACACTGAAGCTTTCTTT
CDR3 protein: CASSESRDTEAFF

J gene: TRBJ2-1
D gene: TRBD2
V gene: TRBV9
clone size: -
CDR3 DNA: TGTGCCAGCAGCGTAGGCGGGGGGCGGGTGAATGAGCAGTTCTTC
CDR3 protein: CASSVGGGRVNEQFF

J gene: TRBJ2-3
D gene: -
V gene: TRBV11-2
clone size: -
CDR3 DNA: TGTGCCAGCAGCCCACGAGCCCTCCTAGCGGATACGCAGTATTTT
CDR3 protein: CASSPRALLADTQYF

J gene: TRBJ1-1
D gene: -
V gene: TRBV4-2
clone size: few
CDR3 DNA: TGTGCCAGCAGCCAAGGACAGTTGAACACTGAAGCTTTCTTT
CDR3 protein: CASSQGQLNTEAFF

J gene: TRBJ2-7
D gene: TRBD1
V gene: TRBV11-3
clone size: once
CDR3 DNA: TGTGCCAGCAGCTTAGAGGACAGGGGCTCCTACGAGCAGTACTTC
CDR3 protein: CASSLEDRGSYEQYF

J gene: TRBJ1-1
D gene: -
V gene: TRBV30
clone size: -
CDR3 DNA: TGTGCCTGGAAAGCGAACACTGAAGCTTTCTTT
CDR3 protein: CAWKANTEAFF

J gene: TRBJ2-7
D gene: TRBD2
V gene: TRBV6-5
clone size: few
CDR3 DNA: TGTGCCAGCAGTTACTCGGCTAGCGGGAACTACGAGCAGTACTTC
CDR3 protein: CASSYSASGNYEQYF

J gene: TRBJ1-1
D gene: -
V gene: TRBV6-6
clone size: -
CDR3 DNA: TGTGCCAGCAGTACCTACAGGGAAGGGACTGAAGCTTTCTTT
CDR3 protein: CASSTYREGTEAFF

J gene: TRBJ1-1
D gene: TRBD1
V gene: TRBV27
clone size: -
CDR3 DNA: TGTGCCAGCAGTTTAGCAGGGGGTGCCGCTGAAGCTTTCTTT
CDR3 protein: CASSLAGGAAEAFF

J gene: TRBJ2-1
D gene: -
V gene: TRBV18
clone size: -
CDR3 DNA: TGTGCCAGCTCACCCCCGACTCGAACCTCCTACAATGAGCAGTTCTTC
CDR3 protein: CASSPPTRTSYNEQFF

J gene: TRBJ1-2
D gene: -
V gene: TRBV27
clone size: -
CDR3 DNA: TGTGCCAGCAGTTTATCAGGGGACTATGGCTACACCTTC
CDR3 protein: CASSLSGDYGYTF

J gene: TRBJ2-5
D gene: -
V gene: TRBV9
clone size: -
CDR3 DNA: TGTGCCAGCAGCGTAGATTCAGGGCTAAACCAAGAGACCCAGTACTTC
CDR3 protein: CASSVDSGLNQETQYF

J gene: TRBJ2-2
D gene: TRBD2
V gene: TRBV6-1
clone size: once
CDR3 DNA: TGTGCCAGCAGTGGACTAGCGGGGGGGCCCGGGGAGCTGTTTTTT
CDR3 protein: CASSGLAGGPGELFF

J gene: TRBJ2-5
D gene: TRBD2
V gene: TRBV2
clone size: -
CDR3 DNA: TGTGCCAGCAGTAGCCGGGAGGGGCTGGGGACCCAGTACTTC
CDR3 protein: CASSSREGLGTQYF

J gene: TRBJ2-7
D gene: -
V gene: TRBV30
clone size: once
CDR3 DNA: TGTGCCTGGAGTGAAAGGGGTAGCTCCTACGAGCAGTACTTC
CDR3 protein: CAWSERGSSYEQYF

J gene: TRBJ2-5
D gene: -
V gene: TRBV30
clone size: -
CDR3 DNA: TGTGCCTGGAGTGTACGGCTAGCAATAGGAGAGACCCAGTACTTC
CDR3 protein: CAWSVRLAIGETQYF

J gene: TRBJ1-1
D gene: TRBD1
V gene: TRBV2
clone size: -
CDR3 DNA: TGTGCCAGCAGTCCGCAGGGGGGAATCGCTGAAGCTTTCTTT
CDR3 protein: CASSPQGGIAEAFF

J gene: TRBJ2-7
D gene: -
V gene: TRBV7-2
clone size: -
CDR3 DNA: TGTGCCAGCAGCTTGACTAGATTCTACGAGCAGTACTTC
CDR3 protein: CASSLTRFYEQYF

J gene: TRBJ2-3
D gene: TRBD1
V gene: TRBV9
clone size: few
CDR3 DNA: TGTGCCAGCAGCGGCCGACAGGGGCTAGTCACAGATACGCAGTATTTT
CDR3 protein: CASSGRQGLVTDTQYF

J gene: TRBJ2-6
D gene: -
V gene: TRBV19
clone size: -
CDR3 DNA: TGTGCCAGTAGTATGCCAGTTGACTCTGGGGCCAACGTCCTGACTTTC
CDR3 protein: CASSMPVDSGANVLTF

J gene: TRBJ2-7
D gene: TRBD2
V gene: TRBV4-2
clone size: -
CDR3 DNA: TGTGCCAGCAGCCAGTGGGGAGGGAACTACGAGCAGTACTTC
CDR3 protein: CASSQWGGNYEQYF

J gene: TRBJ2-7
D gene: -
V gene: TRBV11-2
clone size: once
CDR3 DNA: TGTGCCAGCAGCTGGAATCGGGGTGGGGAGCAGTACTTC
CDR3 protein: CASSWNRGGEQYF

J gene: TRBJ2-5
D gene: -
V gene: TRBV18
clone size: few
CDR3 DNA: TGTGCCAGCGCCTTCGGACAGCAAGAGACCCAGTACTTC
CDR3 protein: CASAFGQQETQYF

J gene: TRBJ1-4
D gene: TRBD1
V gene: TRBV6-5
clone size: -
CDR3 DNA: TGTGCCAGCAGTTACTCCGGGACAGTTAATGAAAAACTGTTTTTT
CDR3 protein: CASSYSGTVNEKLFF

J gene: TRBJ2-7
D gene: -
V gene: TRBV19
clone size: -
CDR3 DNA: TGTGCCAGTAGCCGAACAGGGACACACTACGAGCAGTACTTC
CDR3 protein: CASSRTGTHYEQYF